This T cell receptor (beta chain) derives from a study of CD8 T cells in ankylosing spondylitis. This clonotype has only a few counts. The CDR3 has 12 residues. Germline CDR1 and CDR2: GTSNPN and SVGIG (reference sequence). Deletions cut 6 bases from V and 5 bases from J, with 14 bases between. TCRdb redid the calling of the 5' RACE reads with MiXCR, one entry per CDR3 protein. In the table there are about 160,000 distinct CDR3 sequences, 9.5% to 10% of which are singletons. The chain recombines TRBV30 with TRBJ2-7; the D gene is possibly TRBD1 (6 bases). The sequenced sample consisted of blood, either unsorted or a sorted T cell fraction (not recorded which). The receptor was derived from a female donor with ankylosing spondylitis or in good health (not recorded which). The CDR3 bases are TGTGCCTGCGGGGCACAGGGACACGAGCAGTACTTC. Amino acids: CACGAQGHEQYF.